This entry lists 16 T cell receptor beta chains sequenced from one sample in a study of blood T cell repertoires in COVID-19 (dated by TCRdb to the early 2020s). The protocol used for the library was the immunoSEQ multiplex PCR assay. TCRdb took over this immuneACCESS table, retaining in-frame rearrangements with V and J assigned. Such tables are incomplete; in checked studies, under half of the missing clones stem from an unresolved V gene, and the remainder is unexplained. The sample has tens of thousands of clones on record, over 75% of them singletons. Over 8% of the sample comes from the top ten. The sample taken for sequencing was peripheral blood. These TCRs come from a man aged 30 to 39 with active or convalescent COVID-19.

The DNA of the CDR3 is TGTGCCAGTAGCATGGACAGGGGTTATGGCTACACCTTC. Its translation is CASSMDRGYGYTF. This chain joins TRBV19 and TRBJ1-2; 9 bases fit TRBD1. The length of the CDR3 is 13 residues. Unmatched junction bases numbered 4, after V lost 6 bases and J lost 5 bases. The germline V gene encodes CDR1 LNHDA and CDR2 SQIVND (reference sequence).

J is TRBJ2-7 and V is TRBV6-5, with 8 bases matching TRBD1. The CDR3 contains 14 residues. Trimming took 6 bases from V and 4 from J; bases not matched to a gene: 8. Germline CDR1 and CDR2: MNHEY and SVGAGI. CDR3 sequence: CASSPTGVLYEQYF. The DNA of the CDR3 is TGTGCCAGCAGCCCGACAGGGGTCCTTTACGAGCAGTACTTC.

This clone was observed a single time. The chain links TRBV10-1 to TRBJ2-1, with TRBD2 identical over 8 bases. The CDR3 has 14 residues. CDR1 is WNHNN, CDR2 SYGVQD, per germline (reference sequence). J was trimmed by 8 bases and V by 3 bases; bases with no gene match: 6. This CDR3 is CASSDGGRSDEQFF. The CDR3 DNA sequence: TGCGCCAGCAGTGACGGCGGGAGGTCGGATGAGCAGTTCTTC.

The chain recombines TRBV3-1 (or the pseudogene TRBV3-2) with TRBJ2-3; D perhaps matches TRBD1 (6 bases). Germline V gene data show CDR1 as LGHDT and CDR2 as YNNKEL (reference sequence). The CDR3 extends over 16 amino acids. Trimming cost V 4 bases and J 4 bases, with 18 bases left between them. CDR3 bases: TGTGCCAGCAGCCCCCGAACAGGGTTTCCCCCAGATACGCAGTATTTT. Encoded protein: CASSPRTGFPPDTQYF.

The chain carries TRBV5-5 and TRBJ2-1, with D perhaps matching TRBD2 (6 bases). The CDR3 runs 17 residues. V shed 0 bases and J shed 0 bases, with 13 bases lying between them. Germline V gene data show CDR1 as SGHKS and CDR2 as YYEKEE (reference sequence). In DNA, the CDR3 is TGTGCCAGCAGCTTGGAAGTGGGACTTAGCTCCTACAATGAGCAGTTCTTC. Its protein product is CASSLEVGLSSYNEQFF.

V and J are TRBV7-9 and TRBJ1-1, with 10 bases that match TRBD1. The germline V gene encodes CDR1 SEHNR and CDR2 FQNEAQ (reference sequence). Trimming removed 4 bases from V and 3 bases from J; junction bases left unmatched: 2. This CDR3 has 14 amino acids. As DNA, the CDR3 is TGTGCCAGCAGCTCGGGACAGGGGTACACTGAAGCTTTCTTT. Encoded protein: CASSSGQGYTEAFF.

The table lists this clone with a few counts. The V and J genes are TRBV6-5 and TRBJ1-1; D might be TRBD1 (6 bases). Germline CDR1 is MNHEY and CDR2 is SVGAGI. The CDR3 runs 15 residues. Between the trimmed V and J ends, which lost 8 bases and 0 bases, there was a span of 16 bases. The CDR3 spells CASERGGYMNTEAFF. CDR3 DNA: TGTGCCAGCGAAAGGGGGGGCTATATGAACACTGAAGCTTTCTTT.

This rearrangement joins TRBV30 to TRBJ1-1; D is unclear. The germline gives CDR1 GTSNPN, CDR2 SVGIG (reference sequence). V lost 0 bases to trimming and J lost 1 base, with 6 bases between them. The CDR3 length is 13 residues. CDR3 DNA sequence: TGTGCCTGGAGTGTAACCAGGAACACTGAAGCTTTCTTT. Encoded protein: CAWSVTRNTEAFF.

The chain couples TRBV2 to TRBJ1-2; 10 positions agree with TRBD1. CDR3 length: 14 amino acids. The germline V gene encodes CDR1 SNHLY and CDR2 FYNNEI. The V and J ends lost 4 bases and 4 bases, in that order; junction bases with no gene match: 3. CDR3: CASSGQGAGYGYTF. DNA of the CDR3: TGTGCCAGCAGTGGACAGGGGGCAGGCTATGGCTACACCTTC.

V usage is TRBV2 and J usage is TRBJ1-2; D perhaps matches TRBD1 (6 bases). V shed 5 bases and J shed 0 bases, with 10 bases lying between them. Germline loops: CDR1 SNHLY, CDR2 FYNNEI. The CDR3 extends over 14 amino acids. The CDR3 DNA follows: TGTGCCAGCAGTACAGGGAGATCTAACTATGGCTACACCTTC. Translating gives CASSTGRSNYGYTF.

The J gene is TRBJ1-3, the V gene TRBV19, with TRBD1 matching over 7 bases. Losses at the gene ends were 5 bases for V and 0 bases for J; bases not matched to a gene: 7. The CDR3 consists of 16 residues. CDR1 LNHDA and CDR2 SQIVND come from the germline V gene (reference sequence). The CDR3 loop reads CASSRAGGPSGNTIYF. Here the CDR3 DNA reads TGTGCCAGTAGTCGGGCAGGGGGGCCCTCTGGAAACACCATATATTTT. Supplemented by reference TRBV19 and TRBJ1-3, the full variable domain reads DGGITQSPKYLFRKEGQNVTLSCEQNLNHDAMYWYRQDPGQGLRLIYYSQIVNDFQKGDIAEGYSVSREKKESFPLTVTSAQKNPTAFYLCASSRAGGPSGNTIYFGEGSWLTVV.

The rearrangement joins TRBV19 to TRBJ1-5; D gene ambiguous. The CDR3 totals 14 residues. The germline gives CDR1 LNHDA, CDR2 SQIVND (reference sequence). The V end was cut by 2 bases, the J end by 4 bases, with 9 bases between. The CDR3 reads CASSIIAGNQPQHF. The CDR3 DNA is TGTGCCAGTAGTATAATAGCGGGTAATCAGCCCCAGCATTTT.

The rearrangement uses TRBV19 and TRBJ1-5; 7 nucleotides match TRBD1. V dropped 5 bases and J dropped 6; count of bases not matched to a gene: 10. This CDR3 has 15 residues. CDR1 is LNHDA, CDR2 SQIVND, per germline (reference sequence). CDR3 DNA sequence: TGTGCCAGTAGTTTTGGGACAGTGAGTATTCAGCCCCAGCATTTT. Protein: CASSFGTVSIQPQHF. Using reference TRBV19 and TRBJ1-5 for the parts outside the CDR3, the full variable domain is DGGITQSPKYLFRKEGQNVTLSCEQNLNHDAMYWYRQDPGQGLRLIYYSQIVNDFQKGDIAEGYSVSREKKESFPLTVTSAQKNPTAFYLCASSFGTVSIQPQHFGDGTRLSIL.

The chain's CDR3 is CASSPNRGPDSPLHF. DNA of the CDR3: TGTGCCAGCTCACCAAACAGGGGGCCGGATTCACCCCTCCACTTT. This chain joins TRBV18 and TRBJ1-6; 9 bases map to TRBD1. Per the germline V gene, CDR1 is KGHSH and CDR2 is LQKENI. The J segment lost 8 bases and the V segment lost 2 bases, leaving 4 bases of the junction unmatched. The CDR3 consists of 15 residues.

This chain links TRBV28 with TRBJ1-2; perhaps TRBD1 as D (5 bases). Germline V gene lookup returns CDR1 MDHEN and CDR2 SYDVKM. Between the trimmed V and J ends, which lost 3 bases and 4 bases, there was a span of 15 bases. The CDR3 totals 15 residues. As DNA, the CDR3 is TGTGCCAGCAGTTTCTCGGACACAATTTTCTATGGCTACACCTTC. Its translation is CASSFSDTIFYGYTF.

The V gene is TRBV6-6, the J gene TRBJ1-1; D possibly corresponds to TRBD1 (6 bases). The CDR3 has 14 amino acids. The germline V gene encodes CDR1 MNHNY and CDR2 SVGAGI (reference sequence). V lost 6 bases, J lost 1 base, and 12 bases lay in between. The CDR3 here is CASSSGTRNTEAFF. CDR3 bases: TGTGCCAGCAGCTCCGGGACAAGGAACACTGAAGCTTTCTTT.